The present entry profiles one T cell receptor beta chain with its context. Its antigen is unidentified. This entry is derived from a study of PD-1 blockade in mismatch repair-deficient tumors. Study as a whole: All were previously treated, progressing patients with some twelve mismatch repair-deficient cancer types. Broader study findings: Rapid post-treatment expansion, then contraction, generally preceding radiologic response, marked tumor-resident clones.

The V end was cut by 9 bases, the J end by 2 bases, with 13 bases between. Germline V gene lookup returns CDR1 SNHLY and CDR2 FYNNEI. The CDR3 runs 13 residues. All patients were mismatch repair deficient, assessed by either PCR or immunohistochemistry. Three pembrolizumab responders had their TCRs sequenced. The protocol was immunoSEQ multiplex PCR, while the TCRdb copy is restricted to in-frame clones and leaves out a portion. Here the sample spans fewer than 50,000 clones, about 85% being singletons. The TCR was taken from an adult with mismatch repair-deficient cancer. Source: peripheral blood, taken 4 weeks after starting pembrolizumab. The chain employs TRBV2 and TRBJ1-2; D unresolved. The CDR3 DNA follows: TGTGCCAGTGTTTGGGAGAGAAACTATGGCTACACCTTC. It is translated as CASVWERNYGYTF.